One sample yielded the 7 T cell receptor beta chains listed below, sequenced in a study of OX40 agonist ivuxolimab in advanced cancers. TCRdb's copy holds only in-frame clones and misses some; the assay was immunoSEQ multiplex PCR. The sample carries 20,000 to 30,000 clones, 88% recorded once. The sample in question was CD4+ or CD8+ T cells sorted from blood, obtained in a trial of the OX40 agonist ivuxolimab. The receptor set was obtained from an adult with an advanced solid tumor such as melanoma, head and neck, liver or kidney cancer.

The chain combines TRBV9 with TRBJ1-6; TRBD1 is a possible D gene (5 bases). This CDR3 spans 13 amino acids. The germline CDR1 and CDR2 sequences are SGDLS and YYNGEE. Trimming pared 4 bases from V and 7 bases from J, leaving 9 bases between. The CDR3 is CASSLGVNSPLHF. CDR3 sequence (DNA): TGTGCCAGCAGCTTAGGGGTAAATTCACCCCTCCACTTT.

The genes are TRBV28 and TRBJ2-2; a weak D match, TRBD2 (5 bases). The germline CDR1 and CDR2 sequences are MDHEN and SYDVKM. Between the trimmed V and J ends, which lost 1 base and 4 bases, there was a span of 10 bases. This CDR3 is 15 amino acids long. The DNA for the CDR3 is TGTGCCAGCAGTTTATTCCGTGGAGGCACCGGGGAGCTGTTTTTT. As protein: CASSLFRGGTGELFF.

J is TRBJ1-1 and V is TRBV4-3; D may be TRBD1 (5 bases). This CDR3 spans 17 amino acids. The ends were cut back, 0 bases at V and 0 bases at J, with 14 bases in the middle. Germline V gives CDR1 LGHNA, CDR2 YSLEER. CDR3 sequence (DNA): TGCGCCAGCAGCCAAGACCCCCAGGGTTCCATGAACACTGAAGCTTTCTTT. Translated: CASSQDPQGSMNTEAFF.

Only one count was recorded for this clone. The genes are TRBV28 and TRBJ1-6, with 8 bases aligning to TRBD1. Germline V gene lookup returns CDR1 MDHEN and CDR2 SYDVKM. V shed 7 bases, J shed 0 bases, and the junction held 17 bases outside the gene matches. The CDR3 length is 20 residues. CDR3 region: CASTLSGGLPPYSYNSPLHF. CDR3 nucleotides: TGTGCCAGCACCTTATCAGGGGGCCTCCCTCCCTACTCCTATAATTCACCCCTCCACTTT.

The CDR3 reads CASSQSVGTNYNEQFF. The DNA for the CDR3 is TGCGCCAGCAGTCAATCGGTTGGGACAAACTACAATGAGCAGTTCTTC. The V and J genes are TRBV23-1 and TRBJ2-1, with D perhaps matching TRBD1 (6 bases). Being an ORF, TRBV23-1 has a function that is uncertain. Trimming left V 0 bases short and J 3 bases short, with 12 bases between. The CDR3 contains 16 residues.

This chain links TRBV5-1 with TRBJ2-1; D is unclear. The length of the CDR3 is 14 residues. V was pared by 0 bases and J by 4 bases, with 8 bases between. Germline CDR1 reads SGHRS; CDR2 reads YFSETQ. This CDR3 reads CASSLDGPYNEQFF. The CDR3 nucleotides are TGCGCCAGCAGCTTGGACGGCCCTTACAATGAGCAGTTCTTC.

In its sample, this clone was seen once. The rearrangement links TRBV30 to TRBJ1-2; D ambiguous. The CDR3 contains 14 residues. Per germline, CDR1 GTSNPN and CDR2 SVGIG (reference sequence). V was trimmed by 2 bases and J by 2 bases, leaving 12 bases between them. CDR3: CAWSRRRTNYGYTF. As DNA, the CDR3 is TGTGCCTGGAGTAGGAGAAGAACAAACTATGGCTACACCTTC.